A selection of T cell receptor beta chains follows, all from one sample in a study of prognosis after radiotherapy for stage I lung cancer. TCRdb ran MiXCR on the multiplex PCR reads and lists one entry per CDR3 protein. This sample has some 17,000 distinct CDR3 sequences, with around 42% found just once. Sample: PBMCs, taken before or after stereotactic body radiation therapy (not recorded which). These receptors originate from a donor older than 45 with non-small cell lung cancer. The CDR3 runs from the conserved cysteine through the conserved F or W. A D gene is named only where the DNA matches it firmly. Rows give clone size only sometimes, using once, few, many, or a class for an expanded clone.

v_gene	j_gene	d_gene	abundance	CDR3aa	CDR3nt
TRBV12-3/TRBV12-4	TRBJ2-6	.	.	CASSLSVSGANFLTF	TGTGCCAGCAGTTTATCGGTTTCTGGGGCTAACTTCCTGACTTTC
TRBV12-3/TRBV12-4	TRBJ1-1	TRBD1	.	CATRDRVTTEAFF	TGTGCCACCCGGGACAGGGTGACCACTGAAGCTTTCTTT
TRBV11-1	TRBJ2-3	TRBD2	.	CASSLGLAGDTQYF	TGTGCCAGCAGCTTAGGCTTAGCGGGAGATACGCAGTATTTT
TRBV7-2	TRBJ2-1	TRBD2	many	CASSRLPDTGLAIF	TGTGCCAGCAGCAGACTACCCGACACGGGACTAGCGATCTTC
TRBV20-1	TRBJ2-1	TRBD2	.	CSANRLAGVYNEQFF	TGCAGTGCCAACCGACTAGCGGGAGTCTACAATGAGCAGTTCTTC
TRBV11-2	TRBJ1-2	.	.	CASSLGGEGGYTF	TGTGCCAGCAGCTTGGGAGGGGAGGGTGGCTACACCTTC
TRBV7-8	TRBJ2-4	TRBD2	few	CASSLRLAGVGDKNIQYF	TGTGCCAGCAGCCTCCGACTAGCGGGGGTCGGTGACAAAAACATTCAGTACTTC
TRBV27	TRBJ1-2	.	.	CASSPDNGVGLSYVYTF	TGTGCCAGCAGTCCAGACAATGGGGTAGGGTTGTCCTATGTCTACACCTTC
TRBV30	TRBJ1-5	.	.	CAWKVGGQINQPQHF	TGTGCCTGGAAAGTCGGGGGCCAAATTAATCAGCCCCAGCATTTT
TRBV20-1	TRBJ2-7	TRBD2	many	CSASGFGGVKISYEQYF	TGCAGTGCTAGTGGCTTCGGGGGGGTTAAGATCTCCTACGAGCAGTACTTC
TRBV19	TRBJ1-5	.	many	CASSSFNRASNQPQHF	TGTGCCAGTAGCAGCTTCAACAGGGCCAGCAATCAGCCCCAGCATTTT
TRBV6-2/TRBV6-3	TRBJ2-5	TRBD1	many	CASRARTGEETQYF	TGTGCCAGCAGGGCAAGGACAGGGGAAGAGACCCAGTACTTC
TRBV30	TRBJ1-1	.	.	CAWSVGGGAHTEAFF	TGTGCCTGGAGTGTAGGGGGGGGGGCTCACACTGAAGCTTTCTTT
TRBV11-2	TRBJ2-7	.	.	CASSLEQSVRAFEQYF	TGTGCCAGCAGCTTGGAACAATCGGTCCGGGCGTTCGAGCAGTACTTC
TRBV7-9	TRBJ2-1	TRBD2	many	CASMQGLPLSNEQFF	TGTGCCAGCATGCAGGGACTACCTCTTAGCAATGAGCAGTTCTTC
TRBV6-2/TRBV6-3	TRBJ2-3	TRBD2	many	CASSSPGTRSADTQYF	TGTGCCAGCAGTTCACCCGGGACTAGGTCGGCAGATACGCAGTATTTT
TRBV19	TRBJ1-2	.	medium-sized	CASSREGNYGYTF	TGTGCCAGTAGTCGGGAGGGTAACTATGGCTACACCTTC
TRBV20-1	TRBJ2-4	TRBD2	.	CSARWGGENIQYF	TGCAGTGCTCGCTGGGGAGGGGAAAACATTCAGTACTTC
TRBV5-1	TRBJ1-2	.	once	CASSLMTSVGGYGYTF	TGCGCCAGCAGCTTGATGACAAGTGTAGGGGGCTATGGCTACACCTTC
TRBV7-2	TRBJ2-5	TRBD2	many	CASSTLAGGLETQYF	TGTGCCAGCAGTACCTTAGCGGGAGGGCTTGAGACCCAGTACTTC
TRBV4-1	TRBJ2-7	.	many	CASSTLIPAGGAYEQYF	TGCGCCAGCAGCACGCTCATCCCGGCGGGTGGGGCCTACGAGCAGTACTTC
TRBV7-9	TRBJ1-3	.	.	CASSSPYESSGNTIYF	TGTGCCAGCAGCTCACCTTATGAGAGCTCTGGAAACACCATATATTTT
TRBV4-2	TRBJ2-7	TRBD1	many	CASSQDLGTGSYEQYF	TGTGCCAGCAGCCAAGATCTGGGGACAGGATCCTACGAGCAGTACTTC
TRBV30	TRBJ1-1	.	many	CAWSFGGSSGTEAFF	TGTGCCTGGAGTTTTGGGGGCTCGAGTGGCACTGAAGCTTTCTTT
TRBV9	TRBJ2-1	.	many	CASSAPGTLVYNEQFF	TGTGCCAGCAGCGCCCCTGGGACCCTAGTATACAATGAGCAGTTCTTC
TRBV11-3	TRBJ1-1	.	many	CASSLGSNTEAFF	TGTGCCAGCAGCTTAGGGTCGAACACTGAAGCTTTCTTT
TRBV6-1	TRBJ2-7	TRBD2	.	CASSERGLAGVRYEQYF	TGTGCCAGCAGTGAAAGGGGACTAGCGGGAGTGAGATACGAGCAGTACTTC
TRBV19	TRBJ2-5	.	many	CASTPTETLETQYF	TGTGCCAGTACCCCGACAGAAACATTAGAGACCCAGTACTTC
TRBV3-1	TRBJ1-4	.	many	CASSQVGRGINEKLFF	TGTGCCAGCAGCCAAGTCGGGCGGGGAATTAATGAAAAACTGTTTTTT
TRBV28	TRBJ2-4	.	few	CASGIVSDKNIQYF	TGTGCCAGCGGGATAGTTTCGGATAAAAACATTCAGTACTTC
TRBV6-1	TRBJ2-1	TRBD2	many	CASRPTSGGPGEQFF	TGTGCCAGCAGACCGACTAGCGGGGGGCCAGGTGAGCAGTTCTTC
TRBV11-1	TRBJ2-3	TRBD2	.	CASSLREVVDTQYF	TGTGCCAGCAGCTTACGGGAGGTGGTAGATACGCAGTATTTT
TRBV6-2/TRBV6-3	TRBJ1-2	.	.	CASSEASGRGHGYTF	TGTGCCAGCAGTGAAGCATCGGGCAGGGGCCATGGCTACACCTTC
TRBV12-3/TRBV12-4	TRBJ1-2	.	many	CASSLAHKSSYTF	TGTGCCAGCAGTTTAGCCCACAAATCTTCGTACACCTTC
TRBV20-1	TRBJ1-2	TRBD1	many	CSARLAGGKGYGYTF	TGCAGTGCTAGACTGGCAGGGGGCAAAGGCTATGGCTACACCTTC
TRBV20-1	TRBJ1-5	.	many	CSARDLRGTSPPDQPQHF	TGCAGTGCTAGAGATCTTAGGGGGACTTCCCCCCCGGATCAGCCCCAGCATTTT
TRBV7-9	TRBJ2-1	.	many	CASSSFRTAYTYNEQFF	TGTGCCAGCAGCTCCTTTAGGACTGCTTATACCTACAATGAGCAGTTCTTC
TRBV12-3/TRBV12-4	TRBJ1-2	.	.	CASSLGEAGYTF	TGTGCCAGCAGTTTAGGGGAGGCTGGCTACACCTTC
TRBV12-3/TRBV12-4	TRBJ1-1	.	many	CASSLGGAYVAFF	TGTGCCAGCAGTTTGGGTGGGGCGTACGTGGCTTTCTTT
TRBV7-8	TRBJ2-7	TRBD2	.	CASSVPAGGPGEQYF	TGTGCCAGCAGTGTCCCTGCGGGAGGGCCGGGGGAGCAGTACTTC
TRBV28	TRBJ2-7	TRBD1	.	CASSLEQGLHEQYF	TGTGCCAGCAGTTTGGAACAGGGGCTCCACGAGCAGTACTTC
TRBV6-2/TRBV6-3	TRBJ1-5	.	.	CASSEAGRARQPQHF	TGTGCCAGCAGTGAAGCGGGGAGGGCTCGGCAGCCCCAGCATTTT
TRBV20-1	TRBJ2-5	TRBD2	many	CSARRAGFGTQYF	TGCAGTGCTAGGCGAGCGGGGTTCGGGACCCAGTACTTC